These 23 T cell receptor beta chains were sequenced from one sample in a study of shared clonotypes between healthy human individuals. The method was immunoSEQ multiplex PCR; TCRdb's version includes in-frame clones alone and lacks a portion of them. The table shows about 1.5 million clones, with under 99% occurring only once. What was sequenced was naive CD4+ T cells sorted from blood. Described subset: CD45RA+ positively selected. The receptors stem from a man aged 25 to 40 in good health.

The V call is TRBV5-1, the J call TRBJ2-1; D is ambiguous. The CDR3 consists of 14 residues. Germline lookup yields CDR1 SGHRS and CDR2 YFSETQ. The germline V and J ends were trimmed by 1 base and 8 bases, with 13 bases remaining between them. The CDR3 DNA sequence: TGCGCCAGCAGCTTGCTGGCGTTGCCGGATGAGCAGTTCTTC. Translation gives CASSLLALPDEQFF.

This chain connects TRBV7-9 to TRBJ2-7, with 10 bases lining up with TRBD1. Germline V CDR1 and CDR2: SEHNR, FQNEAQ (reference sequence). This CDR3 is 15 amino acids long. V lost 4 bases, J lost 5 bases, and 8 bases stayed unmatched. In nucleotides, the CDR3 is TGTGCCAGCAGCTCCAGAACCGGGACAGGGGACGAGCAGTACTTC. Translating it yields CASSSRTGTGDEQYF.

The chain couples TRBV28 to TRBJ1-5; unclear D gene. The CDR3 runs 15 residues. V gave up 5 bases and J gave up 1 base, with 12 bases separating them. The germline gives CDR1 MDHEN, CDR2 SYDVKM. The CDR3 bases are TGTGCCAGCAGTCCGGCTATCCTCAGCAATCAGCCCCAGCATTTT. Translation: CASSPAILSNQPQHF.

The rearrangement joins TRBV30 to TRBJ2-5; 8 positions match TRBD1. Germline values: CDR1 GTSNPN, CDR2 SVGIG (reference sequence). V shed 3 bases and J 3 bases; nucleotides not matched to a gene: 6. CDR3 length: 14 amino acids. The CDR3 nucleotides are TGTGCCTGGAGACCCCTGGACAGGGAAGAGACCCAGTACTTC. Residues: CAWRPLDREETQYF.

The CDR3 here is CASSPTTSGTDNEQFF. The CDR3 DNA is TGTGCCAGCAGCCCCACGACTAGCGGAACTGACAATGAGCAGTTCTTC. The chain recombines TRBV5-4 with TRBJ2-1; the match to TRBD2 covers 9 bases. The V gene's germline CDR1 is SGHNT and CDR2 YYREEE (reference sequence). The CDR3 consists of 16 residues. J gave up 5 bases and V 4 bases, and 10 bases lay outside the gene matches.

The J gene is TRBJ1-2, the V gene TRBV10-3; no firm D call. Germline V gene lookup returns CDR1 ENHRY and CDR2 SYGVKD. With 7 bases removed from V and 8 bases from J, the gap between germline ends came to 11 bases. The CDR3 runs 11 residues. CDR3 in amino acids: CAIIDKGGYTF. For the CDR3, the DNA is TGTGCCATCATAGATAAAGGGGGCTACACCTTC.

This chain links TRBV18 with TRBJ2-5; D unresolved. CDR1 KGHSH and CDR2 LQKENI come from the germline V gene. The CDR3 spans 14 residues. V shed 2 bases and J shed 4 bases, with 11 bases lying between them. CDR3 nucleotides: TGTGCCAGCTCACCAGGACGGAACAGAGAGACCCAGTACTTC. This gives the protein CASSPGRNRETQYF.

The chain's CDR3 is CASSLNPISVGEKLFF. The CDR3 DNA reads TGCGCCAGCAGCTTGAATCCGATTTCGGTAGGCGAAAAACTGTTTTTT. The rearrangement links TRBV5-1 to TRBJ1-4; D call uncertain. The CDR3 length is 16 residues. Germline CDR1 and CDR2: SGHRS and YFSETQ. V shed 1 base and J shed 8 bases, with 18 bases lying between them.

This clone appeared once. J is TRBJ2-7 and V is TRBV29-1; tentatively, D is TRBD1 (6 bases). CDR3 size: 12 residues. In germline, CDR1 is SQVTM, CDR2 ANQGSEA. The V end was cut by 7 bases, the J end by 6 bases, with 16 bases between. The CDR3 here is CSAGQFRGEQYF. The DNA for the CDR3 is TGCAGCGCGGGACAATTCCGGGGCGAGCAGTACTTC.

This chain links TRBV18 with TRBJ1-2, with TRBD1 matching 7 bases. Looked up from germline, CDR1 is KGHSH and CDR2 is LQKENI. The junction had 7 bases not matched to a gene; V was cut back by 4 bases and J by 2 bases. CDR3 size: 15 residues. This CDR3 reads CASSQGQPGNYGYTF. CDR3 bases: TGTGCCAGCTCACAGGGACAGCCGGGGAACTATGGCTACACCTTC.

Only one count was recorded for this clone. The chain uses TRBV5-1 and TRBJ2-1, with 9 bases that match TRBD2. This CDR3 contains 15 residues. Trimming at V came to 1 base and at J to 8 bases, leaving 7 bases not matched to a gene. Per germline, CDR1 SGHRS and CDR2 YFSETQ. The CDR3 here is CASSLRLAESDEQFF. CDR3 bases: TGCGCCAGCAGCTTGAGACTAGCGGAGTCCGATGAGCAGTTCTTC.

The chain is built from TRBV10-3 and TRBJ1-5; 10 positions agree with TRBD1. The CDR3 consists of 19 residues. V lost 0 bases to trimming and J lost 0 bases; unmatched junction nucleotides: 8. CDR1 is ENHRY, CDR2 SYGVKD, per germline. For the CDR3, the DNA is TGTGCCATCAGTGAGTCGGACAGGGGGAATCTTGGTAGCAATCAGCCCCAGCATTTT. Encoded protein: CAISESDRGNLGSNQPQHF.

The chain combines TRBV7-6 with TRBJ1-1; 7 bases fit TRBD1. Trimming removed 5 bases from V and 3 bases from J; junction bases left unmatched: 3. Germline V gene data show CDR1 as SGHVS and CDR2 as FNYEAQ. CDR3 size: 13 residues. CDR3: CASSPDRDTEAFF. DNA of the CDR3: TGTGCCAGCAGCCCCGACAGGGACACTGAAGCTTTCTTT.

The chain has TRBV2 and TRBJ1-1; 8 positions agree with TRBD1. The CDR3 is made up of 13 amino acids. The V and J ends lost 9 bases and 4 bases, in that order; junction bases with no gene match: 7. Germline loops: CDR1 SNHLY, CDR2 FYNNEI. The CDR3 protein is CARKGQGFTEAFF. CDR3 DNA: TGTGCCAGGAAAGGACAGGGTTTCACTGAAGCTTTCTTT.

The chain is built from TRBV29-1 and TRBJ2-5; 11 bases are a match to TRBD1. Germline-derived CDR1 and CDR2 are SQVTM and ANQGSEA. This CDR3 has 13 amino acids. Trimming took 6 bases from V and 5 from J; bases not matched to a gene: 5. As DNA, the CDR3 is TGCAGCGTCGGACAGGGGGCGGTGGAGACCCAGTACTTC. Its translation: CSVGQGAVETQYF.

The chain couples TRBV7-9 to TRBJ1-1; TRBD1 might be the D (6 bases). V lost 9 bases and J lost 4, with 9 bases in between. CDR3 length: 11 residues. Germline loops: CDR1 SEHNR, CDR2 FQNEAQ (reference sequence). The CDR3 is CASLGGTEAFF. CDR3 coding DNA: TGTGCCAGTTTAGGGGGCACTGAAGCTTTCTTT.

The chain has TRBV5-5 and TRBJ2-7; weak D call: TRBD2 (6 bases). Germline V gene data show CDR1 as SGHKS and CDR2 as YYEKEE (reference sequence). The CDR3 is 14 amino acids. The V end was cut by 4 bases, the J end by 0 bases, with 11 bases between. CDR3 loop: CASSKEGSSYEQYF. The CDR3 DNA reads as TGTGCCAGCAGCAAGGAGGGGAGCTCCTACGAGCAGTACTTC.

J is TRBJ2-7 and V is TRBV5-4; TRBD2 matches 8 bases. The CDR3 has 15 amino acids. Looked up from germline, CDR1 is SGHNT and CDR2 is YYREEE (reference sequence). Germline trimming cut 4 bases from V and 3 bases from J; bases unmatched to any gene: 9. CDR3 DNA sequence: TGTGCCAGCAGCAGATCTAGCGGGCTTTTCTACGAGCAGTACTTC. Amino acids: CASSRSSGLFYEQYF.

The genes are TRBV19 and TRBJ2-1; TRBD2 aligns across 9 bases. Unmatched junction bases numbered 7, after V lost 8 bases and J lost 5 bases. This CDR3 spans 14 amino acids. Per germline, CDR1 LNHDA and CDR2 SQIVND (reference sequence). The CDR3 DNA follows: TGTGCCAGTTCTACAGGGACTAGCCACAATGAGCAGTTCTTC. Amino acid sequence: CASSTGTSHNEQFF. Drawing the rest from reference TRBV19 and TRBJ2-1, the complete variable domain is DGGITQSPKYLFRKEGQNVTLSCEQNLNHDAMYWYRQDPGQGLRLIYYSQIVNDFQKGDIAEGYSVSREKKESFPLTVTSAQKNPTAFYLCASSTGTSHNEQFFGPGTRLTVL.

The chain couples TRBV6-6 to TRBJ2-1, with D hard to call. The CDR3 has 14 residues. The germline V and J ends were trimmed by 0 bases and 5 bases, with 8 bases remaining between them. The V gene's germline CDR1 is MNHNY and CDR2 SVGAGI (reference sequence). CDR3 sequence: CASSYSGPHNEQFF. CDR3 nucleotide sequence: TGTGCCAGCAGTTACTCGGGTCCCCACAATGAGCAGTTCTTC.

CDR3 amino acids: CASRTSAGLTNEQFF. For the CDR3, the DNA is TGCGCCAGCAGGACCTCAGCGGGCCTCACGAATGAGCAGTTCTTC. V is TRBV5-1 and J is TRBJ2-1; D may be TRBD2 (6 bases). V dropped 5 bases and J dropped 7 bases, with 19 bases sitting between them. Per the germline V gene, CDR1 is SGHRS and CDR2 is YFSETQ. The CDR3 spans 15 residues.

The chain carries TRBV19 and TRBJ2-7; D may be TRBD2 (5 bases). The V end was cut by 10 bases, the J end by 5 bases, with 15 bases between. The CDR3 loop spans 12 amino acids. Germline-derived CDR1 and CDR2 are LNHDA and SQIVND (reference sequence). CDR3 sequence (DNA): TGTGCCACCCGTGGAGGTTACCACGAGCAGTACTTC. Amino acid sequence: CATRGGYHEQYF.

V and J are TRBV27 and TRBJ2-1, with D perhaps TRBD1 (7 bases). The germline V and J ends were trimmed by 2 bases and 7 bases, with 15 bases remaining between them. Per the germline V gene, CDR1 is MNHEY and CDR2 is SMNVEV (reference sequence). The CDR3 is 15 amino acids. This CDR3 is CASSLRVRGRNEQFF. CDR3 coding DNA: TGTGCCAGCAGTTTAAGGGTCAGGGGGAGGAATGAGCAGTTCTTC.